This paragraph reports one T cell receptor (beta chain). Its antigen is as yet unknown. Quantitative 5'-RACE with molecular barcodes produced the TCR beta libraries. MiXCR, applied by TCRdb to the 5' RACE reads, yields one record per CDR3 protein. Here the sample spans approximately 550,000 distinct CDR3 sequences, 10% to 15% being singletons. The CDR3 is 13 residues long. V lost 3 bases to trimming and J lost 4 bases, with 12 bases between them. Germline CDR1 and CDR2: SQVTM and ANQGSEA. This entry belongs to a study of CD8 T cells in ankylosing spondylitis. Study findings and constraints: Certain motif variants had earlier been reported in reactive arthritis synovial fluid and blood. In ankylosing spondylitis patients, matched synovial fluid reportedly showed significant enrichment of disease-linked clones. Roughly eight highly homologous variants formed a TCR beta motif that appeared characteristic of ankylosing spondylitis blood.

The genes are TRBV29-1 and TRBJ1-1; D might be TRBD1 (5 bases). This TCR was sampled from a male donor with ankylosing spondylitis. Sequenced sample: blood, either unsorted or a sorted T cell fraction (not recorded which). In DNA form, the CDR3 reads TGCAGCGTTGAGGGGGTGATGGGCACTGAAGCTTTCTTT. Protein sequence: CSVEGVMGTEAFF.